This T cell receptor (beta chain) is drawn from a study of PD-L1 blockade in urothelial cancer. About the research overall: Samples of blood were analyzed 3 weeks (second dose) and 6 weeks after treatment start. Researchers found blood samples held a median of approximately 150,000 T cells.

Study-wide results and caveats: Greater 3-week expansion of tumor-associated blood clones was recorded for durable-benefit patients.

The CDR3 has 15 amino acids. The germline V gene encodes CDR1 SGHNT and CDR2 YYREEE (reference sequence). Trimming left V 4 bases short and J 8 bases short, with 16 bases between. The protocol was immunoSEQ multiplex PCR, while the TCRdb copy is restricted to in-frame clones and leaves out a portion. This repertoire shows over 20,000 clones, 80% to 90% found once; its top ten account for around 32%. Regarding this clone: Its antigen remains unidentified.

Patient sample counts ranged from 1 to 8, pretreatment and on-treatment. The starting material was PBMCs, obtained around atezolizumab (anti-PD-L1) treatment. The origin of this receptor is a man aged 60 to 75 with urothelial cancer. This chain links TRBV5-4 with TRBJ1-6, with D possibly TRBD1 on 6 matching bases. DNA for the CDR3: TGTGCCAGCAGCCTGCGGACGGGACAACATTCACCCCTCCACTTT. Amino acids: CASSLRTGQHSPLHF. The whole variable domain, remainder taken from reference TRBV5-4 and TRBJ1-6, is ETGVTQSPTHLIKTRGQQVTLRCSSQSGHNTVSWYQQALGQGPQFIFQYYREEENGRGNFPPRFSGLQFPNYSSELNVNALELDDSALYLCASSLRTGQHSPLHFGNGTRLTVT.